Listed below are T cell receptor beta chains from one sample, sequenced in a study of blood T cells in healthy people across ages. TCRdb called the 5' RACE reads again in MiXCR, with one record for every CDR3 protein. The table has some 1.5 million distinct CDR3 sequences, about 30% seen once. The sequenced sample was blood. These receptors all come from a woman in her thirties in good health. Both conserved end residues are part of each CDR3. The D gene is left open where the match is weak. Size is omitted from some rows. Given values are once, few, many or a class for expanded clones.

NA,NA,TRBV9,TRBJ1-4,TGTGCCAGCAGCGTAGCAGGGAACGAAAAACTGTTTTTT,CASSVAGNEKLFF
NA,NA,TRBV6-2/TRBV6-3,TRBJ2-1,TGTGCCCACGGAGTCCGAGAAGGCAATGAGCAGTTCTTC,CAHGVREGNEQFF
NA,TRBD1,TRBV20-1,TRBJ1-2,TGCAGTGCTAGAGATACCTGGACAGGGACTGGCTACACCTTC,CSARDTWTGTGYTF
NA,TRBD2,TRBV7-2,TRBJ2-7,TGTGCCAGCAGCCTAGGACTAGCGGGGGGCCCGGGGGCCCAGTACTTC,CASSLGLAGGPGAQYF
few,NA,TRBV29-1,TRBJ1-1,TGCAGCGTTAATCTTCTCTTCTCCAACACTGAAGCTTTCTTT,CSVNLLFSNTEAFF
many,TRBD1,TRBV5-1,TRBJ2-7,TGCGCCAGCAGCTTAATGAGACAGGGGGCTGTGGGTTCCTACGAGCAGTACTTC,CASSLMRQGAVGSYEQYF
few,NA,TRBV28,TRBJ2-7,TGTGCCAGCAGTTTAGTTTCGGCAGGGAGAGAATACGAGCAGTACTTC,CASSLVSAGREYEQYF
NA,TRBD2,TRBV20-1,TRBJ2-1,TGCAGTGCTCTACCTCAGACTAGCGGCGATGAGCAGTTCTTC,CSALPQTSGDEQFF
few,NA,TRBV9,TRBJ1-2,TGCGTGAGACGGGAGGACTATGGCTACACCTTC,CVRREDYGYTF
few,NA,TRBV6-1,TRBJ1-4,TGTGCCAGCAGGGGAGCCGCAACTAATGAAAAACTGTTTTTT,CASRGAATNEKLFF
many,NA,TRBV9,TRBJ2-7,TGTGCCAGCAGCCCTCGGACCAACTCCTACGAGCAGTACTTC,CASSPRTNSYEQYF
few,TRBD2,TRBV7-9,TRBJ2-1,TGTGCCAGCAATCGGCGCGGACTAGCGGGAGCCGGGTTCTTC,CASNRRGLAGAGFF
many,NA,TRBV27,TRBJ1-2,TGTGCCAGCAGTCTGTCTGAGAGTTACTATGGCTACACCTTC,CASSLSESYYGYTF
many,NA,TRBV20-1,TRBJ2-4,TGCAGTGCTAGAGATCAGCCGACCCGAGATCAGTACTTC,CSARDQPTRDQYF
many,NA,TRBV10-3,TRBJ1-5,TGTGCCATCAGTGGAACAGAGAATCAGCCCCAGCATTTT,CAISGTENQPQHF
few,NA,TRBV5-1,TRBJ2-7,TGCGCCAGCAGCCCGAGCGGAGCGCTGCATTCCTACGAGCAGTACTTC,CASSPSGALHSYEQYF
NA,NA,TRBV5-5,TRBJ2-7,TGTGCCAGCAGCTTGAACGGCGACCCCTACGAGCAGTACTTC,CASSLNGDPYEQYF
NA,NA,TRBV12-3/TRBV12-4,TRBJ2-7,TGTGCCAGCGCGAGGGAACTCTACGAGCAGTACTTC,CASARELYEQYF
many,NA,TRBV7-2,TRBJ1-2,TGTGCCAGCGTGGAGGGGGGAGGAAATGGCTACACCTTC,CASVEGGGNGYTF
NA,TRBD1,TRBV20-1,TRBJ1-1,TGCAGTGCTAGAGAGCTAGGGACAGGGACTGAAGCTTTCTTT,CSARELGTGTEAFF
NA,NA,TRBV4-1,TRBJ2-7,TGCGCCAGCAGCCAATCGGGCAGGGCCTACGAGCAGTACTTC,CASSQSGRAYEQYF
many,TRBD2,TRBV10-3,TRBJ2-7,TGTGCCACCGGAAACACCCTAGCGGGAGGACGTTTCCACGAGCAGTACTTC,CATGNTLAGGRFHEQYF